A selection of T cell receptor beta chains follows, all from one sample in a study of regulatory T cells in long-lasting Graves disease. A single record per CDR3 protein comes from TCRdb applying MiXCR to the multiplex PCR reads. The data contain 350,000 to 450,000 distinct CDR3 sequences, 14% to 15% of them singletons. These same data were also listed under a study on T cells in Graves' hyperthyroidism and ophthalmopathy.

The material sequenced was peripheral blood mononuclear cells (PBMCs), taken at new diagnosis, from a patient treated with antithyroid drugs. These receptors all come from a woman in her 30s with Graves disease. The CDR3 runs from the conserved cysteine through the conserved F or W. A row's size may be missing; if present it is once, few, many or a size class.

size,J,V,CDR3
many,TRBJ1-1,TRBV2,CASSDVGVGEAFF
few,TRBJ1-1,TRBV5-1,CASSSRDRGFEAFF
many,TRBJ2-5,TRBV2,CASRSGSTQYF
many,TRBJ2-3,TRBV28,CASSFGGSGGDTQYF
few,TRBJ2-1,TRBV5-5,CASSVDGIYNEQFF
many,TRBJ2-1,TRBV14,CASSQHLAGEQFF
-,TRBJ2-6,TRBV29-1,CSVVPGGMTGANVLTF
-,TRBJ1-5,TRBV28,CASSYPRQGSQPQHF
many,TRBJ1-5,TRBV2,CASRPGGSGNQPQHF
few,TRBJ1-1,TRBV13,CASSSQNTGVNTEAFF
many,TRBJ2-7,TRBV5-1,CASSYGRTYEQYF
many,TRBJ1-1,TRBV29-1,CSAGERDRQAFF
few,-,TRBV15,CATSIRAGGMTQYF
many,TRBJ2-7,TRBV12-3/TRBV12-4,CASSLMVGRKDSYEQYF
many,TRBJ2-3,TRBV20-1,CSAPPPLWTGLGGTDTQYF
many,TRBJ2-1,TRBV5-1,CASRNRQGAREQFF
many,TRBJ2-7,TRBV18,CASSPQLTAGSYEQYF
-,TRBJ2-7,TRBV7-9,CASSLVNSPYEQYF
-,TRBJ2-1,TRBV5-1,CASSLNRWVSYNEQFF
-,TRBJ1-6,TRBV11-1,CASSLALEFSPLHF
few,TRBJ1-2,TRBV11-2,CASSPGVGGANYGYTF
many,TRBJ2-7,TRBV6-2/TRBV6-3,CASSYSSTSSLYEQYF
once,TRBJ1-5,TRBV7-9,CASSFQGAKRQPQHF
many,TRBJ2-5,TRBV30,CAWAGTFTQETQYF
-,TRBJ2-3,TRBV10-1,CASSQRDQPGQGADTQYF
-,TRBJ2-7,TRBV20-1,CSASPWDEQYF
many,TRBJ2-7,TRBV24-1,CATRASGSYEQYF
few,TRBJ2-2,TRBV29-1,CSVRPGTTNTGELFF
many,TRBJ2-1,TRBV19,CASSPGGSGTNEQFF
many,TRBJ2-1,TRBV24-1,CATSERAVATRLYNEQFF
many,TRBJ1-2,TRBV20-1,CSASQISGGNYGYTF
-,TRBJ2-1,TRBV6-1,CASSDLQSLRYNEQFF
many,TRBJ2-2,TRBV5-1,CASSFRTDTGELFF
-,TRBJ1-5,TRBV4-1,CANSLGQLGPSLSNQPQHF
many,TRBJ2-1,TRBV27,CASSSAWDNEQFF
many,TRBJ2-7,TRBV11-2,CASSPQTSGYLNEQYF
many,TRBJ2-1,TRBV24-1,CATSDRDRSYNEQFF
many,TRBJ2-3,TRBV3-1,CASSLVPGLAGKTDTQYF
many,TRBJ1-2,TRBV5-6,CASSLGLSPTGYTF
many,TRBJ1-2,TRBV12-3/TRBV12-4,CASRAPTGPNYGYTF
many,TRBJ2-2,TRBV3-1,CASSREGGNTGELFF
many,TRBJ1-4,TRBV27,CASSFADRRLEKLFF
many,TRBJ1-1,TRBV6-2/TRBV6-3,CATRTGVYDEAFF
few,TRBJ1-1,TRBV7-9,CASSATGQVNTEAFF
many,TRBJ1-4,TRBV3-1,CASSQDAGEQLFF
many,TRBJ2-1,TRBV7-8,CASSLVIVWEEGSGIKSSYNEQFF
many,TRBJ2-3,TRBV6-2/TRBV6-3,CASSLGGLNTQYF
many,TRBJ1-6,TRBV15,CATSREIPTGGGSPLHF
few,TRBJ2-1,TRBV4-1,CASSQGLALPLYNEQFF
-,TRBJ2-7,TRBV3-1,CASSLGNTYEQYF
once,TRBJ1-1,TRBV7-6,CASSSLQRSTEAFF
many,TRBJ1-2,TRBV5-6,CASSLGQFRYGYTF
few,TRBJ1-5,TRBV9,CASSSLGGPDQPQHF